A selection of T cell receptor beta chains follows, all from one sample in a study of neoadjuvant anti-PD-1 for oral cavity cancer. Produced via immunoSEQ multiplex PCR; TCRdb's table is partial and in-frame only. The repertoire holds nearly 10,000 clones, about 65% seen once, with 4.4% in the top ten. The specimen comprised PBMCs, sampled after nivolumab (anti-PD-1) treatment. The source of these receptors is a person aged 40 to 85 with oral cavity squamous cell carcinoma. The CDR3 runs from the conserved cysteine through the conserved F or W. The D gene is left open where the match is weak. Only part of the rows carry a size: once, few, many, or a class if the clone is expanded.

clone size | J gene | V gene | D gene | CDR3 protein | CDR3 DNA
once | TRBJ2-7 | TRBV30 | - | CACSAATGLYEQYF | TGTGCCTGCTCCGCCGCGACAGGACTCTACGAGCAGTACTTC
- | TRBJ2-3 | TRBV4-1 | - | CASSREGGFSTDTQYF | TGCGCCAGCAGCCGAGAAGGGGGTTTTAGTACAGATACGCAGTATTTT
- | TRBJ2-3 | TRBV29-1 | TRBD2 | CSVSRTSGTLDTQYF | TGCAGCGTTAGTCGGACTAGCGGGACTCTGGATACGCAGTATTTT
- | TRBJ1-3 | TRBV28 | - | CASSLGSDSGNTIYF | TGTGCCAGCAGTTTAGGATCTGACTCTGGAAACACCATATATTTT
- | TRBJ1-6 | TRBV27 | - | CASSFFTGSSYNSPLHF | TGTGCCAGCAGTTTTTTCACAGGTAGCTCCTATAATTCACCCCTCCACTTT
- | TRBJ1-1 | TRBV30 | - | CAWSVLDSTEAFF | TGTGCCTGGAGCGTACTCGATAGCACTGAAGCTTTCTTT
- | TRBJ2-1 | TRBV6-1 | TRBD2 | CASSETSQSSYNEQFF | TGTGCCAGCAGTGAGACTAGCCAGAGCTCCTACAATGAGCAGTTCTTC
once | TRBJ2-7 | TRBV5-4 | - | CASSSRGARAHYEQYF | TGTGCCAGCAGCTCCCGGGGGGCGCGGGCCCACTACGAGCAGTACTTC
medium-sized | TRBJ2-1 | TRBV14 | - | CASSPFMLTYNEQFF | TGTGCCAGCAGTCCGTTTATGTTGACCTACAATGAGCAGTTCTTC
- | TRBJ2-3 | TRBV5-6 | - | CATKAGSTDTQYF | TGTGCCACCAAGGCGGGGAGCACAGATACGCAGTATTTT
- | TRBJ1-6 | TRBV7-6 | - | CASSLGGLGSPLHF | TGTGCCAGCAGCTTAGGAGGGCTTGGTTCACCCCTCCACTTT
few | TRBJ1-1 | TRBV2 | - | CASSERQGHTEAFF | TGTGCCAGCAGTGAGCGGCAGGGGCACACTGAAGCTTTCTTT
- | TRBJ1-1 | TRBV7-3 | - | CASSPGTYTEAFF | TGTGCCAGCAGCCCCGGGACATACACTGAAGCTTTCTTT
few | TRBJ2-7 | TRBV7-3 | TRBD1 | CASSSGTGDEQYF | TGTGCCAGCAGCTCCGGGACAGGGGACGAGCAGTACTTC
- | TRBJ2-3 | TRBV7-3 | - | CASSLKPHRLEEDTQYF | TGTGCCAGCAGCTTAAAGCCCCACAGACTAGAGGAAGATACGCAGTATTTT